The 9 T cell receptor beta chains presented below share a single source sample, sequenced in a study of patients and donors after allogeneic stem cell transplantation (dated by TCRdb to 2018 to 2020). The protocol used for the library was RT-PCR. The reads were generated on a NextSeq 550. The public reads were reanalyzed by TCRdb: fastp trimming at Q25, MiXCR alignment, in-frame beta chains only. Identical CDR3 proteins give one entry, which carries the most common genes and DNA. The sample table records around 150,000 distinct CDR3 sequences; about 29% of these occur just once. The ten largest make up roughly 3.2% of the sample. The specimen sequenced was blood, either unsorted or a sorted T cell fraction (not recorded which). Source of these receptors: a human donor who was either an allogeneic HSCT recipient or a stem cell or donor lymphocyte infusion donor (not recorded which). It is not recorded whose cells these are; they may come from a transplant donor.

The table lists this clonotype with a few counts. The chain joins TRBV6-7 to TRBJ2-1; 10 bases align to TRBD2. TRBV6-7 is treated as an ORF (open reading frame) with a function not yet certain. The V segment lost 2 bases and the J segment 5 bases; nucleotides outside the gene matches: 9. The CDR3 has 17 residues. The CDR3 DNA is TGTGCCAGCAGTTACCCAGAACTAGCGGGATATGACAATGAGCAGTTCTTC. This codes for CASSYPELAGYDNEQFF.

The V call is TRBV12-3 or TRBV12-4, the J call TRBJ2-3, with D tentatively TRBD1 or TRBD2 (5 bases each). V was clipped by 6 bases and J by 4 bases, with 11 bases between them. The CDR3 consists of 13 residues. DNA of the CDR3: TGTGCCAGCAGGGGACGTAACTCAGATACGCAGTATTTT. Protein product: CASRGRNSDTQYF.

The chain combines TRBV28 with TRBJ2-1; D may be TRBD2 (5 bases). The CDR3 extends over 14 amino acids. V lost 10 bases and J lost 2, with 15 bases in between. Germline CDR1 MDHEN, CDR2 SYDVKM. The CDR3 coding sequence is TGTGCCACCATTCTAGCCCGGGCCTACAATGAGCAGTTCTTC. It is translated as CATILARAYNEQFF.

The chain is built from TRBV25-1 and TRBJ2-5; D remains unclear. V gave up 0 bases and J gave up 1 base, with 15 bases separating them. The germline V gene has CDR1 MGHDK and CDR2 SYGVNS. The length of the CDR3 is 17 residues. The CDR3 loop reads CASSEYPGWVSQETQYF. For the CDR3, the DNA is TGTGCCAGCAGTGAATATCCCGGTTGGGTGTCCCAAGAGACCCAGTACTTC.

The chain carries TRBV6-4 and TRBJ2-3; 7 positions match TRBD2. Trimming took 4 bases from V and 1 from J; bases not matched to a gene: 5. This CDR3 comprises 15 residues. Germline V CDR1 and CDR2: MRHNA, SNTAGT. CDR3 coding DNA: TGTGCCAGCAGTGGAGTGGCGGGAGGCACAGATACGCAGTATTTT. It encodes CASSGVAGGTDTQYF.

V gene TRBV15 combines with J gene TRBJ2-1; D gene ambiguous. Per the germline V gene, CDR1 is LNHNV and CDR2 is YYDKDF (reference sequence). The CDR3 loop spans 15 amino acids. Trimming left V 0 bases short and J 5 bases short, with 11 bases between. Written as DNA, the CDR3 is TGTGCCACCAGCAGAGATTCGGTGGTCGACAATGAGCAGTTCTTC. Translation gives CATSRDSVVDNEQFF.

In this sample, this clonotype turned up a few times. The rearrangement links TRBV27 to TRBJ2-3; 9 bases align to TRBD2. Germline values: CDR1 MNHEY, CDR2 SMNVEV (reference sequence). V gave up 6 bases and J gave up 2 bases; unmatched junction bases: 3. This CDR3 has 14 residues. The CDR3 DNA reads TGTGCCAGCAGACTAGCGGGCCACACAGATACGCAGTATTTT. It specifies CASRLAGHTDTQYF.

V usage is TRBV2 and J usage is TRBJ2-3, with D uncertain. Trimming pared 6 bases from V and 9 bases from J, leaving 13 bases between. CDR3 length: 12 amino acids. Germline V gene sequence: CDR1 SNHLY, CDR2 FYNNEI. The CDR3 sequence is CASRVLQGTQYF. The CDR3 DNA sequence: TGTGCCAGCAGGGTTCTCCAAGGCACGCAGTATTTT.

The J gene is TRBJ1-4, the V gene TRBV4-3, with D unclear. Germline loops: CDR1 LGHNA, CDR2 YSLEER. Trimming removed 0 bases from V and 6 bases from J, with 14 bases in between. The CDR3 is 16 amino acids. CDR3 loop: CASSQDQMEGYEKLFF. CDR3 in DNA: TGCGCCAGCAGCCAAGATCAAATGGAGGGATATGAAAAACTGTTTTTT.